This TCR beta chain was sequenced for a study of T-cell memory formation after mild COVID-19. Study-level points and caveats: That cross-reactive memory joined was suggested by some responding clones appearing in pre-infection memory. CD4+ contracting clones lay mainly in CM and EM, CD8+ ones in EMRA. Later expanders leaned CD4+, whereas day 15 to 85 contracting clones were balanced CD4/CD8. Whether day 37 second-wave clones are SARS-CoV-2-specific was not confirmed.

One entry per CDR3 protein, called by TCRdb with MiXCR from the 5' RACE reads. The sample has about 390,000 distinct CDR3 sequences, 16% seen once. There are a few counts of this clonotype. Antigen: not known. Trimming pared 8 bases from V and 0 bases from J, leaving 19 bases between. The CDR3 extends over 16 amino acids. CDR1 and CDR2 from the germline V gene are MNHEY and SVGEGT. This receptor was taken from a man in his late teens or twenties who had mild COVID-19 (a few samples of this study predate the infection). Cell type and time point are not known. Sequenced: PBMCs or a T cell subset sorted from them (not recorded which). The V gene is TRBV6-2 or TRBV6-3, the J gene TRBJ1-2, with D hard to call. The CDR3 protein is CASHTGRAATNYGYTF. In DNA form, the CDR3 reads TGTGCCAGCCACACTGGAAGGGCAGCAACTAACTATGGCTACACCTTC.